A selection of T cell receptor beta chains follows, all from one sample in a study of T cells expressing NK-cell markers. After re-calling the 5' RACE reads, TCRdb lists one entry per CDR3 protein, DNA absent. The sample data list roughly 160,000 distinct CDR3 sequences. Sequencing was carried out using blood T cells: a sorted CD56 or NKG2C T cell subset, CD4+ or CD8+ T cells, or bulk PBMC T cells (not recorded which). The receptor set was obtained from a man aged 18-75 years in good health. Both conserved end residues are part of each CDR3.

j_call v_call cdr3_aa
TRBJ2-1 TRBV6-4 CASSLTSSGYNEQFF
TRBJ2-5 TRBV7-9 CASSLTNPEETQYF
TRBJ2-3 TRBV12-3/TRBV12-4 CASSLVGGLGSADTQYF
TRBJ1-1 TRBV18 CASSPFEGLTEAFF
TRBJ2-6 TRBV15 CATGHGSGANVLTF
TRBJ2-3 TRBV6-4 CASTASGSGGAGTDTQYF
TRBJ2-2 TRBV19 CASSTARGIGWTGELFF
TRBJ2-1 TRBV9 CASSVQAGAGDEQFF
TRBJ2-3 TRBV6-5 CASSYGYSGGAPVGDTQYF
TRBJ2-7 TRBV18 CASSTGQGLNEQYF
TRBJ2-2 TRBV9 CASSVQSGTPNTGELFF
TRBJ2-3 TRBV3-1 CASNPTSDTDTQYF
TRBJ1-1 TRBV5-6 CASTIDRNTEAFF
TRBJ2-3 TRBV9 CASSVRPLETDTQYF
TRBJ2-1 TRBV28 CASTEMSSYNEQFF
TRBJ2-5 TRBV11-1 CASSLVRRHNESQETQYF
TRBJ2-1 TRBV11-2 CASSVGLEAEQFF
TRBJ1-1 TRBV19 CASSAPGFLWATEAFF
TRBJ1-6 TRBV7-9 CASIRPYKAEVLHF
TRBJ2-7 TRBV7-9 CASSSAISREQYF
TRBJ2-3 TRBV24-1 CATSDLGTTDTQYF
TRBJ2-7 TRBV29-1 CSAIKTGGGEQYF
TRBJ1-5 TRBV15 CATSTDQGQGVQQPQHF
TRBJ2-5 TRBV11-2 CASSSPPSNQETQYF
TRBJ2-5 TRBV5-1 CASSSLTDRVQETQYF
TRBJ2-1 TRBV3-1 CASSQVPAGEPYNEQFF